This TCR beta chain derives from a study of cytomegalovirus exposure and HLA in healthy donors. The sample holds a few counts of this clone. Trimming at V came to 1 base and at J to 6 bases, leaving 6 bases not matched to a gene. Germline CDR1 reads LGHNA; CDR2 reads YSLEER. CDR3 length: 15 residues. The primer mix had 60 Vbeta and 13 Jbeta primers. TCRdb's table, derived via immunoSEQ multiplex PCR, lists solely in-frame clones and lacks some. This sample has about 150,000 clones, with roughly 80% found just once. The chain recombines TRBV4-3 with TRBJ1-1, with 9 bases matching TRBD1. The sequence was obtained from a male donor in good health and CMV-seronegative. What was sequenced was PBMCs. CDR3 DNA sequence: TGCGCCAGCAGCCAAGGGACAGGGGACGAATCTGAAGCTTTCTTT. This encodes CASSQGTGDESEAFF.